This T cell receptor beta chain was recorded in a study of read filtering for tumor transcriptome and immune sequencing. Study-wide points: Single-read clonotypes: about 81.9% of IR-seq clonotypes (about 3.5% of reads), 74.6% of RNA-seq clonotypes (44.6% of reads).

V gave up 5 bases and J gave up 2 bases, with 15 bases separating them. CDR3 size: 14 residues. CDR1 and CDR2 from the germline V gene are DFQATT and SNEGSKA (reference sequence). Bone marrow was sampled from every patient at the time of active disease. Many counts were recorded for this clonotype. Its antigen is not identified. The library was built from around 0.4 ug RNA with molecular barcoded adaptors for alpha/delta and beta/gamma chains. Each CDR3 protein gets one entry after TCRdb re-called the reads with MiXCR. Of about 61,000 distinct CDR3 sequences listed, about 21% were seen once; the top ten hold around an eighth.

The TCR was taken from a donor at least 40 years old with multiple myeloma. Sequenced input: a population of CD138-negative cells sorted from bone marrow. The rearrangement uses TRBV20-1 and TRBJ2-5; tentative D call: TRBD2 (7 bases). DNA for the CDR3: TGCAGTGCTGGCGGGGGCGGTAGGCAAGAGACCCAGTACTTC. Translating it yields CSAGGGGRQETQYF.